What follows are 8 T cell receptor delta chains derived from one specimen sequenced in a study of gamma-delta T cells after stem cell transplantation. TCRdb re-processed the RT-PCR reads using CATT. The sample has under 1,500 delta-chain clones; approximately 5.2% are singletons. The sequenced material came from gamma-delta T cells. All receptors come from a human donor. It is not recorded whose cells these are; they may come from a transplant donor.

Regarding this clone: A much larger clone is a single base away; this may be a read error. Other DNA sequences in this sample translate to the same CDR3. J is TRDJ1 and V is TRDV1; 13 nucleotides line up with TRDD3. CDR3 length equals 29 residues. Germline CDR1 is TSWWSYY and CDR2 is QGS. V trimming: 0 bases; J trimming: 1 base; junction bases outside the gene matches: 38. For the CDR3, the DNA is TGTGCTCTTGGGGAACTCTACCCCTCCTTACCCCCTTCCTACCGAATACTGGGGGATACGCACTTCCCCACCGATAAACTCATCTTT. As protein: CALGELYPSLPPSYRILGDTHFPTDKLIF.

As regards this clone: One end of the junction is discordant with germline, which a read error may explain. V usage is TRDV2 and J usage is TRDJ1; the D gene is possibly TRDD3 (8 bases). The CDR3 covers 21 residues. CDR1 is GEAIGNYY and CDR2 is EKD in the germline V gene. CDR3 protein: CACGTGLPRGDTVKYADKLIF. In DNA, the CDR3 is TGTGCCTGTGGCACCGGCCTTCCTCGCGGGGATACCGTAAAGTACGCCGATAAACTCATCTTT.

This clone turned up a few times. The protein in TCRdb stems from a much larger clone and differs at residue 4 from this DNA's translation, likely a read error; here the protein is translated from the DNA. This chain uses TRDV2 with TRDJ1; no firm D call. The CDR3 spans 15 residues. Germline V gives CDR1 GEAIGNYY, CDR2 EKD. The CDR3 coding sequence is TGTGCCTGTGGCACCGTCGGGGCTAACACCGATAAACTCATCTTT. Its protein product is CACGTVGANTDKLIF.

This clone qualifies as medium-sized. This chain uses TRDV1 with TRDJ1; the match to TRDD3 covers 9 bases. V dropped 2 bases and J dropped 2; count of bases not matched to a gene: 24. CDR3 length: 22 amino acids. Per germline, CDR1 TSWWSYY and CDR2 QGS. The CDR3 region has the DNA TGTGCTCTTGGGGAAACTGCGGACAGCAGGGGATACGGGGGTTGTTTGACCGATAAACTCATCTTT. Its protein is CALGETADSRGYGGCLTDKLIF.

This clone ranks as medium-sized. V usage is TRDV1 and J usage is TRDJ1; the match to TRDD2 covers 8 bases. V lost 0 bases to trimming and J lost 2 bases; unmatched junction nucleotides: 26. The CDR3 loop spans 23 amino acids. Germline V gives CDR1 TSWWSYY, CDR2 QGS. The CDR3 here is CALGELSPRLPTGTLDGTDKLIF. CDR3 bases: TGTGCTCTTGGGGAACTAAGCCCTCGGCTTCCTACTGGGACTCTGGATGGGACCGATAAACTCATCTTT.

Turning to this clone: This may arise from a read error, as a much more abundant clone is one base away. The chain recombines TRDV1 with TRDJ1; 13 nucleotides match TRDD3. V was clipped by 5 bases and J by 3 bases; unmatched bases: 21. The length of the CDR3 is 21 residues. CDR1 and CDR2 from the germline V gene are TSWWSYY and QGS. The CDR3 protein is CALGTFVPRLGDTRSPDKLIF. Here the CDR3 DNA reads TGTGCTCTTGGGACCTTCGTTCCTAGACTGGGGGATACGCGTAGCCCCGATAAACTCATCTTT.

This clone was picked up a small number of times. TCRdb shows a much larger clone's protein in place of this DNA's translation, and the two differ at residue 7, likely through a read error; the protein shown is translated from the DNA. The rearrangement joins TRDV1 to TRDJ1; D not certain. Germline V CDR1 and CDR2: TSWWSYY, QGS. The CDR3 extends over 15 amino acids. V dropped 2 bases and J dropped 0 bases, with 10 bases sitting between them. CDR3 coding DNA: TGTGCTCTTGGGGAAGTCTCGACGCACACCGATAAACTCATCTTT. It is translated as CALGEVSTHTDKLIF.

This clone occurred a few times. V usage is TRAV29/DV5 and J usage is TRDJ1; D uncertain. The CDR3 totals 16 residues. Trimming took 0 bases from V and 0 from J, leaving 15 bases between them. CDR1 NSMFDY and CDR2 ISSIKDK come from the germline V gene. The CDR3 DNA sequence: TGTGCAGCAAGCGAAACCAAGGGACTGTACACCGATAAACTCATCTTT. Translated, it gives CAASETKGLYTDKLIF.